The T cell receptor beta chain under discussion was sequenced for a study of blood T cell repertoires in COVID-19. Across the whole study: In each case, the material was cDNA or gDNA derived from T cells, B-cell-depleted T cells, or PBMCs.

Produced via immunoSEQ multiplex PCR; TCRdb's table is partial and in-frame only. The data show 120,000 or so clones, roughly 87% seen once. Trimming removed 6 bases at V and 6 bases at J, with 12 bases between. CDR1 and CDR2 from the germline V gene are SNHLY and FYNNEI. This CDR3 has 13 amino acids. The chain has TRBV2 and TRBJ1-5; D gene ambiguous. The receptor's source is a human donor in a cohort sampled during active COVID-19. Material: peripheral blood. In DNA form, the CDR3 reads TGTGCCAGCAGCGATCCTGTAGCTCAGCCCCAGCATTTT. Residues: CASSDPVAQPQHF. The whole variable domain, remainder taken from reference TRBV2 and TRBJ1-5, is EPEVTQTPSHQVTQMGQEVILRCVPISNHLYFYWYRQILGQKVEFLVSFYNNEISEKSEIFDDQFSVERPDGSNFTLKIRSTKLEDSAMYFCASSDPVAQPQHFGDGTRLSIL.